The source of this TCR delta chain is a study of γδ T cells in repeated Plasmodium falciparum infection. Study-level background: Sampling occurred at baseline, pre-infection for selected infections, and 21 days post-infection.

Germline CDR1 is GEAIGNYY and CDR2 is EKD. The length of the CDR3 is 21 residues. Notes on this clone: Its antigen is not known. A read error likely explains why the TCRdb protein, taken from a much larger clone, differs from this DNA's translation at residue 3; the protein shown is translated from the DNA.

TCRdb fed the multiplex PCR reads into CATT to redo clone calling. Found here are under 60,000 delta-chain clones, 1.5% to 2% of them singletons; the top ten hold about 8.6%. Vgamma9/Vdelta2+ and Vdelta2-negative gammadelta T cells were flow-sorted from PBMC for bulk sequencing. Study-wide results and caveats: Vdelta2-negative gammadelta repertoires appeared less diverse and less shared in Malian than Australian children.

V usage is TRDV2 and J usage is TRDJ1; unclear D gene. TCRdb is silent on the J gene; assignment here came from matching the DNA to germline. Sequenced: gamma-delta T cells from blood. The receptor comes from a pool of human donors (malaria-infected and uninfected, not separated). The CDR3 DNA reads TGTGCCTATGACATTCTTAAAGTGGGAACGTCCTCGAACGGGTACACCGATAAACTCATCTTT. It encodes CAYDILKVGTSSNGYTDKLIF.